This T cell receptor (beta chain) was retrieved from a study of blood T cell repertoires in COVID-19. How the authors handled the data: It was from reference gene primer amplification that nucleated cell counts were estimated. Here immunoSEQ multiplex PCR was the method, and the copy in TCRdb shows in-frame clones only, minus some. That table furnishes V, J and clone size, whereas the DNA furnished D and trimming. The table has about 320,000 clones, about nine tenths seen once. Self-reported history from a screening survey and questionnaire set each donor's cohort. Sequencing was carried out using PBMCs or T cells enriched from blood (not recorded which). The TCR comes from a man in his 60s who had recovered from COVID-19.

For the CDR3, the DNA is TGTGCCAGCAGCCGCCGGACAGGGGTTTCCTTTGGCTACACCTTC. Residues: CASSRRTGVSFGYTF. The chain recombines TRBV7-9 with TRBJ1-2, with 9 nucleotides matching TRBD1. Germline assignment: CDR1 SEHNR and CDR2 FQNEAQ (reference sequence). V shed 5 bases, J shed 7 bases, and the junction held 11 bases outside the gene matches. The length of the CDR3 is 15 residues.